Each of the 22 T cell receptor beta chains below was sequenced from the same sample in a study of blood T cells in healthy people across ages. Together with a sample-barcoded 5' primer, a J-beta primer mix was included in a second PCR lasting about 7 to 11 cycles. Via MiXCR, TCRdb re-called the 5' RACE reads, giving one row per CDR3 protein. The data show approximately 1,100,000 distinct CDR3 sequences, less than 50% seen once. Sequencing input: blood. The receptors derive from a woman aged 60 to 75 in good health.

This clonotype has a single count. The CDR3 loop reads CASSNLAGGSGEQYF. The CDR3 DNA follows: TGTGCCAGCAGTAATCTAGCGGGAGGGTCAGGGGAGCAGTACTTC. The V gene is TRBV6-1, the J gene TRBJ2-7; 12 positions match TRBD2. Germline-derived CDR1 and CDR2 are MNHNS and SASEGT. CDR3 length: 15 residues. Trimming took 5 bases from V and 7 from J; bases not matched to a gene: 9.

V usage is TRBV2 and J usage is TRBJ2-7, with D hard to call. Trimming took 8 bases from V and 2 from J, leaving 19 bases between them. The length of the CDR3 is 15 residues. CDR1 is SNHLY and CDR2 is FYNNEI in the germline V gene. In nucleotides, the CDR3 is TGTGCCAGCGGCTGGGTTGCCAGGATCGCCTACGAGCAGTACTTC. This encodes CASGWVARIAYEQYF.

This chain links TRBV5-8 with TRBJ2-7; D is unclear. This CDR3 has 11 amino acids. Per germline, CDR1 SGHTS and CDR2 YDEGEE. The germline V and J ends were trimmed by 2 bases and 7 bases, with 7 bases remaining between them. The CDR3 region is CASSFKWEQYF. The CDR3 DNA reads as TGTGCCAGCAGCTTTAAGTGGGAGCAGTACTTC.

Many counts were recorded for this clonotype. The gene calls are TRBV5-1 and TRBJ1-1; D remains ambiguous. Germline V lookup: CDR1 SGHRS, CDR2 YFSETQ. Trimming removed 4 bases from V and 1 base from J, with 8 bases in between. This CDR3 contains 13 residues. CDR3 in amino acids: CASSTEKNTEAFF. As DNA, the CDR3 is TGCGCCAGCAGCACCGAGAAGAACACTGAAGCTTTCTTT. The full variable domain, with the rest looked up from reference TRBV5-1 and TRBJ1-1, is KAGVTQTPRYLIKTRGQQVTLSCSPISGHRSVSWYQQTPGQGLQFLFEYFSETQRNKGNFPGRFSGRQFSNSRSEMNVSTLELGDSALYLCASSTEKNTEAFFGQGTRLTVV.

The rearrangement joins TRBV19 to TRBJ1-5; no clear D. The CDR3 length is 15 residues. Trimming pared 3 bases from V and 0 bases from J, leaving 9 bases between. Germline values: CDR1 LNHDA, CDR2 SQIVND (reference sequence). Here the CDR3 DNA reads TGTGCCAGTAGTATTTTGGGATCTAGCAATCAGCCCCAGCATTTT. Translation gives CASSILGSSNQPQHF.

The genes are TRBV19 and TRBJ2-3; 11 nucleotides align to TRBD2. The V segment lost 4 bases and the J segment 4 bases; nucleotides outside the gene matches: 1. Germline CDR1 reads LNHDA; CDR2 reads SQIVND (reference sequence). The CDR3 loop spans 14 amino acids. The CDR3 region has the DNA TGTGCCAGTAGTACTAGCGGGAGGTCAGATACGCAGTATTTT. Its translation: CASSTSGRSDTQYF.

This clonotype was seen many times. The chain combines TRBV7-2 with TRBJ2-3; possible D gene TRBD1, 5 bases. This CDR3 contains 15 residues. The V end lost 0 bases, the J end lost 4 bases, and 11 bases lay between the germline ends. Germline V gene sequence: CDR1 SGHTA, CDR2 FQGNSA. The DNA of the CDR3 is TGTGCCAGCAGCTTAGCGGGGCAGGGCCCAGATACGCAGTATTTT. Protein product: CASSLAGQGPDTQYF.

CDR3 bases: TGCAGTGCCCCAAACCCCTACGCGGCCTACAATGAGCAGTTCTTC. Translated, it gives CSAPNPYAAYNEQFF. The chain is built from TRBV20-1 and TRBJ2-1; D is uncertain. The V end was cut by 6 bases, the J end by 2 bases, with 17 bases between. CDR1 is DFQATT and CDR2 is SNEGSKA in the germline V gene (reference sequence). This CDR3 has 15 amino acids.

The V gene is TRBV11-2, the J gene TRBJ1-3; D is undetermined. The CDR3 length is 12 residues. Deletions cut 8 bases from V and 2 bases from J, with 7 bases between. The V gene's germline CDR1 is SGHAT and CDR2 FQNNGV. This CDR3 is CASENPGNTIYF. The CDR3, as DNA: TGTGCCAGCGAGAATCCTGGAAACACCATATATTTT. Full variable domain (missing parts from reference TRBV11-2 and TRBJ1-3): EAGVAQSPRYKIIEKRQSVAFWCNPISGHATLYWYQQILGQGPKLLIQFQNNGVVDDSQLPKDRFSAERLKGVDSTLKIQPAKLEDSAVYLCASENPGNTIYFGEGSWLTVV.

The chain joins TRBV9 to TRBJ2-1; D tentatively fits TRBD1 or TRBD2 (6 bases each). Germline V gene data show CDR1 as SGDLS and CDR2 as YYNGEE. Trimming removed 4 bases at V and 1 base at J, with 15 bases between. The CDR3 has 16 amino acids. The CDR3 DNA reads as TGTGCCAGCAGCCTCCGGGGGCCCCCTTCCTACAATGAGCAGTTCTTC. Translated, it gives CASSLRGPPSYNEQFF. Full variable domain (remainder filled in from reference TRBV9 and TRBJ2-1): DSGVTQTPKHLITATGQRVTLRCSPRSGDLSVYWYQQSLDQGLQFLIQYYNGEERAKGNILERFSAQQFPDLHSELNLSSLELGDSALYFCASSLRGPPSYNEQFFGPGTRLTVL.

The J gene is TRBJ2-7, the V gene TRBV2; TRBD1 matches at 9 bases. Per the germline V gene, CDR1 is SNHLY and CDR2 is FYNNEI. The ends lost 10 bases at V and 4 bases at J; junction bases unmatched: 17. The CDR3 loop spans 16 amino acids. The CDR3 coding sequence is TGTGCCACTCAACCCAAACCGGGACAGGGAAGGTACGAGCAGTACTTC. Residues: CATQPKPGQGRYEQYF. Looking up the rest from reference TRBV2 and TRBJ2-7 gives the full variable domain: EPEVTQTPSHQVTQMGQEVILRCVPISNHLYFYWYRQILGQKVEFLVSFYNNEISEKSEIFDDQFSVERPDGSNFTLKIRSTKLEDSAMYFCATQPKPGQGRYEQYFGPGTRLTVT.

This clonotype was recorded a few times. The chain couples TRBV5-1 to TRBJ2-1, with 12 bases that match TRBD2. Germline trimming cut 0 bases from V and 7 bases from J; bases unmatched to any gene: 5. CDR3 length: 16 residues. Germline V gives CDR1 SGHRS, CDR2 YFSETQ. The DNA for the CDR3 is TGCGCCAGCAGCTTGGCCCTAGGACTAGCGGGAAATGAGCAGTTCTTC. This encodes CASSLALGLAGNEQFF.

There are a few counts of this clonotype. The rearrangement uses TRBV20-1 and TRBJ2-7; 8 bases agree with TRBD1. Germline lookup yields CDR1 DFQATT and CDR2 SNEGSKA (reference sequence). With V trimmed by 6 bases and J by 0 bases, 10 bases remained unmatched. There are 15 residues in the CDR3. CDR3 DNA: TGCAGTGCCCTGAAACAGACAGGGGACTCCTACGAGCAGTACTTC. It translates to CSALKQTGDSYEQYF.

As DNA, the CDR3 is TGTGCCAGCAGCTTTTCAGACGGAGGAGGGCACGAGCAGTACTTC. Its protein product is CASSFSDGGGHEQYF. The rearrangement links TRBV5-4 to TRBJ2-7, with D possibly being TRBD2 (6 bases). The CDR3 runs 15 residues. CDR1 and CDR2 (germline): SGHNT, YYREEE (reference sequence). Deletions cut 2 bases from V and 5 bases from J, with 17 bases between.

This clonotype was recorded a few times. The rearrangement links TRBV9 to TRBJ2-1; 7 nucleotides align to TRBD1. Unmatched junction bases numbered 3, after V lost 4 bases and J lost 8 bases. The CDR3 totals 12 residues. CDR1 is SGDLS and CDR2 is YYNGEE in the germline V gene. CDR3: CASSTTGDEQFF. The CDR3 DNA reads TGTGCCAGCAGCACCACAGGGGATGAGCAGTTCTTC.

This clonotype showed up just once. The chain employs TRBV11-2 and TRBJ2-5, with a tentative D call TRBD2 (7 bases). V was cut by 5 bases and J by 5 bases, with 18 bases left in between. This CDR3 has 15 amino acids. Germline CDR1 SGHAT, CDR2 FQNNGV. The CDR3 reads CASSKDGGGRETQYF. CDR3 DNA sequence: TGTGCCAGCAGCAAAGATGGGGGGGGCCGGGAGACCCAGTACTTC.

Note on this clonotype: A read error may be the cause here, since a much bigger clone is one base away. CDR3 in DNA: TGTGCCAGCAGCTTAGAGGCGGGAGTTTACAACAATGAGCAGTACTTC. Protein sequence: CASSLEAGVYNNEQYF. The V and J genes are TRBV11-2 and TRBJ2-7; 7 nucleotides line up with TRBD2. The length of the CDR3 is 16 residues. Looked up from germline, CDR1 is SGHAT and CDR2 is FQNNGV. Trimming cost V 0 bases and J 7 bases; bases outside gene matches: 12.

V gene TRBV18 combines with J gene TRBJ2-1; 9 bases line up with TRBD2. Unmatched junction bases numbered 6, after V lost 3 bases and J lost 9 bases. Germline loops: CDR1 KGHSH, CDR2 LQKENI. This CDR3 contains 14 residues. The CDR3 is CASSPVSGRCEQFF. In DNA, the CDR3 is TGTGCCAGCTCACCGGTTAGCGGGAGATGTGAGCAGTTCTTC.

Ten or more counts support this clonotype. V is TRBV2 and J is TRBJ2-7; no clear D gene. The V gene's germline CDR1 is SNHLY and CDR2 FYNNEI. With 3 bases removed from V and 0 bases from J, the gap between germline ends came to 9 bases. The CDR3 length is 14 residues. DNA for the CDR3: TGTGCCAGCAGTGAGCGGCGTTACTCCTACGAGCAGTACTTC. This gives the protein CASSERRYSYEQYF.

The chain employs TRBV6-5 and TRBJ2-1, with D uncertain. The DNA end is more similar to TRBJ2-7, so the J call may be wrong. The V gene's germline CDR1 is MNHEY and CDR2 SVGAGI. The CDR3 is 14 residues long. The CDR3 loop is CASSYSDQYNEQYF. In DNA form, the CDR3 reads TGTGCCAGCAGTTACTCTGACCAGTACAATGAGCAGTACTTC.

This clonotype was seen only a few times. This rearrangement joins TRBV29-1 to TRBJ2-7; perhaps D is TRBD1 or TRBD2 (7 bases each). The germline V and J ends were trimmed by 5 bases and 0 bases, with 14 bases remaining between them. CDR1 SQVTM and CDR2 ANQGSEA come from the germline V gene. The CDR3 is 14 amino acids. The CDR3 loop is CSVRFRGGSYEQYF. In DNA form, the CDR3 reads TGCAGCGTTCGATTCAGGGGGGGCTCCTACGAGCAGTACTTC.

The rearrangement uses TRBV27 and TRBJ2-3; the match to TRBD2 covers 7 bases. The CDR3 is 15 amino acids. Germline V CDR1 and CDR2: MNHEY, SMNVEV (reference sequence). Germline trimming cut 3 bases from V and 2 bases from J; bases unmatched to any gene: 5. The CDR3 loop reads CASSFVRGDTDTQYF. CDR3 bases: TGTGCCAGCAGTTTCGTACGGGGGGACACAGATACGCAGTATTTT.